This TCR beta chain was identified during a study of siplizumab effects on memory and regulatory T cells. Notes on the study in general: An assignable naive or memory phenotype was lacking in roughly 80-95% of proliferating CD4+ or CD8+ clones. Significant reduction of alloreactive sequences traceable to unstimulated CD4+ memory cells was observed with siplizumab. Tracing alloreactive clones into unstimulated subsets worked for only a minor fraction of them. Alloreactive CD4+ clones that could be mapped were on average approximately 69% Treg-derived with siplizumab, against 25% to 30% in controls.

Method: immunoSEQ multiplex PCR; TCRdb's copy keeps in-frame clones and lacks some. The table records more than 85,000 clones, 80% to 95% of them present only once. V dropped 6 bases and J dropped 3; count of bases not matched to a gene: 4. The germline CDR1 and CDR2 sequences are MNHEY and SVGAGI. The CDR3 length is 13 residues. A note on this clone: Its specificity is not known.

Material for sequencing was CD4+ T cells sorted from blood. The chain links TRBV6-5 to TRBJ2-7, with 8 bases aligning to TRBD2. This sequence originates from a human donor in good health. Some clones in this sample may be carry-over from other donors' samples. In DNA, the CDR3 is TGTGCCAGCAGGCGGGGGGCCAACTACGAGCAGTACTTC. Encoded protein: CASRRGANYEQYF.